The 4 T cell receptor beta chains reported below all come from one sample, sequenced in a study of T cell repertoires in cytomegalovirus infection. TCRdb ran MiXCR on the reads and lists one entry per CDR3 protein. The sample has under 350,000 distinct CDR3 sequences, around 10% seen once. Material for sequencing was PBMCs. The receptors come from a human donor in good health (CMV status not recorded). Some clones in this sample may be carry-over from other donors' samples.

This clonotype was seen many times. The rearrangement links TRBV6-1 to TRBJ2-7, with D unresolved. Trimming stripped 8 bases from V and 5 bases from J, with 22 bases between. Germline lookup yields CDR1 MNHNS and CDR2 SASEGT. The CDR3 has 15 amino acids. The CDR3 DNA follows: TGTGCCAGCCGCGCTTTGGCCTCAGGTATCGACGAGCAGTACTTC. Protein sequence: CASRALASGIDEQYF.

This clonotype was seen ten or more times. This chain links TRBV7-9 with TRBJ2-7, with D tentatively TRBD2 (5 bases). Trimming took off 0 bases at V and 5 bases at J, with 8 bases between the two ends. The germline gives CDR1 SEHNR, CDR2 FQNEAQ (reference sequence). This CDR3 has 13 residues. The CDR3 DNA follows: TGTGCCAGCAGCTTAGCAGGAGGCAACGAGCAGTACTTC. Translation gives CASSLAGGNEQYF.

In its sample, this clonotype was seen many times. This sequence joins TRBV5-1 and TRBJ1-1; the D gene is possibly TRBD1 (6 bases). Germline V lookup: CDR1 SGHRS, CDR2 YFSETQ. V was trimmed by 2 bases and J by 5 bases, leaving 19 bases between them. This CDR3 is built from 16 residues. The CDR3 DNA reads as TGCGCCAGCAGCTTCGCGGGAACAGGGCGAAATACTGAAGCTTTCTTT. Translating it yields CASSFAGTGRNTEAFF.

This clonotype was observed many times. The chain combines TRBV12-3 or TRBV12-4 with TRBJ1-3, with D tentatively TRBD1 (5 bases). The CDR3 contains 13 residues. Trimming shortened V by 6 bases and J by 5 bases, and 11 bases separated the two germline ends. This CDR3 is CASSQGLRNTIYF. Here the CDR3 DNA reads TGTGCCAGCAGCCAGGGACTGAGAAACACCATATATTTT.